The source of this T cell receptor beta chain is a study of blood T cell repertoires in COVID-19. On the study more broadly: Material from acute and convalescent COVID-19 was sourced from the United States, Italy and Spain. PBMCs, B-cell-depleted T cells, or T cells provided the cDNA or gDNA that made up the material.

Original handling: Cell counts per sample came from amplifying reference gene primers. Produced via immunoSEQ multiplex PCR; TCRdb's table is partial and in-frame only. D and trimming come from the DNA, and the V and J calls and clone size come from that table. The sample has about 100,000 clones, around four fifths seen once. The V gene's germline CDR1 is LNHDA and CDR2 SQIVND (reference sequence). Trimming took 10 bases from V and 3 from J, leaving 13 bases between them. CDR3 length: 13 residues. The chain carries TRBV19 and TRBJ1-5, with D perhaps TRBD1 (5 bases). Input material: peripheral blood. The clonotype comes from a man between 65 and 85 years old with active or convalescent COVID-19. The DNA for the CDR3 is TGTGCCACCTCCTGGGGGGTCAATCAGCCCCAGCATTTT. Protein sequence: CATSWGVNQPQHF.